Below, one T cell receptor beta chain is given with its context. This clonotype was counted many times. This receptor's antigen is unknown. No qualities accompany the bases; no much larger clone lies one base away. The sample is drawn from a study of CD8+CD57+ T cells in acquired aplastic anemia listed by TCRdb under 2018. With respect to the entire study: DNA extracted from sorted CD4+ and CD8+ cells had a mean of roughly 3.3 ug, with a range of 0.2 to 27.4 ug. A CD8+CD57+ expansion meant a frequency higher than the mean frequency seen in healthy subjects. Broader findings and caveats from the paper: Twenty-nine CD8+ CDR3 sequences were found in both patients and controls but appeared to be highly expressed in patients and within the immunodominant clones of the patients. Patients and healthy controls showed no significant difference in CD8+ Simpson's diversity (P=0.060).

Profiling of TCR beta VDJ combinations and CDR3 sequences used genomic DNA as the template. An Illumina HiSeq 2000 was the platform used for TCR repertoire sequencing. On the authors' methods: TRBV/TRBJ rearrangement plots, CDR3 size and DJ length profiles, and Simpson's diversity index were used to assess repertoires. The immunodominant clone was defined as the most abundant DNA sequence in deep sequencing data. CDR3 amino acid sequences were screened for sharing across subjects and were compared with published repertoires and the VDJdb database. TCRdb handled the public reads itself, with Q25 trimming in fastp and clone calling in MiXCR, and kept productive beta chains. Here each entry gathers all rows of one CDR3 protein and keeps the most common genes and DNA. These V and J calls are TCRdb output, not the study's own analysis. The sample has around 42,000 distinct CDR3 sequences on record, roughly 63% of them singletons. 59% of the sample is held by the ten biggest clonotypes.

Expansion of CD8+CD57+ cells had been shown by flow cytometry in the patients chosen for sequencing. Severe acquired aplastic anemia was diagnosed in all patients according to International Study of Aplastic Anemia and Agranulocytosis and Camitta criteria. No patient had received any therapy when blood was sampled. In the study, sorted CD4+ and CD8+ blood T cells from patients with severe aplastic anemia and from healthy subjects underwent deep sequencing of TCR repertoires. Patients were enrolled in the USA under clinicaltrials.gov protocols 00001620, 01623167, 00001397, 00071045, 00081523 and 00961064. Ficoll-Paque density gradient centrifugation was used to isolate peripheral blood mononuclear cells. CD4+ and CD8+ T cells were sorted by FACS or magnetic beads before DNA extraction. What was sequenced was sorted CD4+, CD8+, or CD8+CD57+ T cells (not recorded which) from PBMCs. The receptor comes from a human donor with aplastic anemia.

Read as DNA, the sequence is TGTGCCAGCAGCTTACCCCAGGATGGCTACGAGCAGTACTTC. Translated, this gives CASSLPQDGYEQYF. The sequence is built from TRBV5-6 and TRBJ2-7; the D gene lacks a confident call. V loses 2 bases of germline sequence and J loses 3 bases, and the interval between the two ends is 12 bases. From the cysteine through the phenylalanine, the CDR3 covers 14 amino acids. Only the CDR3 DNA stays, 42 bases, in frame from base 1. The CDR1 and CDR2 encoded by the germline V gene are SGHDT and YYEEEE.